A single sample is the source of the 8 T cell receptor beta chains below, sequenced in a study of CD8 T cells in ankylosing spondylitis. Each CDR3 protein gets one entry after TCRdb re-called the 5' RACE reads with MiXCR. The data contain 40,000 or so distinct CDR3 sequences, about a tenth of them singletons. Material: blood, either unsorted or a sorted T cell fraction (not recorded which). All receptors come from a male donor with ankylosing spondylitis or in good health (not recorded which).

Many counts were recorded for this clonotype. This chain uses TRBV3-1 with TRBJ2-3; tentatively, D is TRBD1 (6 bases). Germline lookup yields CDR1 LGHDT and CDR2 YNNKEL (reference sequence). Between the trimmed V and J ends, which lost 0 bases and 3 bases, there was a span of 16 bases. The CDR3 runs to 17 residues. CDR3 nucleotides: TGTGCCAGCAGCCAAGATCGAGACAGGAAGGGTACAGATACGCAGTATTTT. Protein: CASSQDRDRKGTDTQYF.

V usage is TRBV7-8 and J usage is TRBJ2-3; TRBD2 matches 7 bases. With V trimmed by 10 bases and J by 3 bases, 13 bases remained unmatched. Germline CDR1 is SGHVS and CDR2 is FQNEAQ. The CDR3 has 15 amino acids. The CDR3 protein is CATRKGRVRTDTQYF. The DNA of the CDR3 is TGTGCCACTCGAAAAGGGAGGGTTCGTACAGATACGCAGTATTTT. Filled out from reference TRBV7-8 and TRBJ2-3, the complete variable domain reads GAGVSQSPRYKVAKRGQDVALRCDPISGHVSLFWYQQALGQGPEFLTYFQNEAQLDKSGLPSDRFFAERPEGSVSTLKIQRTQQEDSAVYLCATRKGRVRTDTQYFGPGTRLTVL.

In its sample, this clonotype was seen many times. The J gene is TRBJ2-3, the V gene TRBV20-1; the match to TRBD1 covers 9 bases. The V gene's germline CDR1 is DFQATT and CDR2 SNEGSKA (reference sequence). The CDR3 is made up of 15 amino acids. After removal of 4 bases from V and 4 bases from J, the junction contained 9 bases not matched to a gene. The CDR3 DNA follows: TGCAGTGCTACGCCCGGGGACAGGGTCGCAGATACGCAGTATTTT. It yields the protein CSATPGDRVADTQYF.

This clonotype was seen many times. The chain is built from TRBV12-3 or TRBV12-4 and TRBJ2-3; TRBD2 matches at 7 bases. This CDR3 has 15 amino acids. J gave up 1 base and V 7 bases, and 8 bases lay outside the gene matches. CDR3 coding DNA: TGTGCCAGCATCCTGGGGCTAGCGGGCACAGATACGCAGTATTTT. The encoded protein is CASILGLAGTDTQYF.

This clonotype was seen at least ten times. The V and J genes are TRBV7-9 and TRBJ2-5, with D possibly matching TRBD1 (6 bases). The germline V gene has CDR1 SEHNR and CDR2 FQNEAQ (reference sequence). Trimming cost V 4 bases and J 7 bases, with 19 bases left between them. CDR3 length: 15 amino acids. The CDR3 is CASSSTDSGLLTQYF. CDR3 coding DNA: TGTGCCAGCAGCTCGACGGACAGTGGCCTTTTGACCCAGTACTTC.

Comments on this clonotype: A much bigger clone sits one base away, suggesting this may be a read error. The genes are TRBV29-1 and TRBJ2-7; the D is unclear. V lost 7 bases to trimming and J lost 4 bases, with 17 bases between them. The CDR3 totals 13 residues. Germline assignment: CDR1 SQVTM and CDR2 ANQGSEA. The CDR3 sequence is CSGWSGAGYEQYF. The CDR3 DNA is TGCAGCGGATGGTCCGGTGCCGGTTACGAGCAGTACTTC.

As for this clonotype: This may stem from a read error, because a much larger clone lies one nucleotide away. The chain is built from TRBV7-2 and TRBJ2-2; 9 bases align to TRBD2. The CDR3 has 18 residues. Germline values: CDR1 SGHTA, CDR2 FQGNSA. CDR3 DNA sequence: TGTGCCGGCAGCTTAGCGGGTAGCGGGAGAGCGAACACCGGGGAGCTGTTTTTT. This gives the protein CAGSLAGSGRANTGELFF.

This clonotype has ten or more counts. This chain links TRBV11-3 with TRBJ2-2; TRBD2 matches 11 bases. V lost 4 bases, J lost 1 base, and 5 bases stayed unmatched. The CDR3 is 17 residues long. Germline V gene sequence: CDR1 SGHNT, CDR2 YENEEA. CDR3 sequence: CASSSGLAEENTGELFF. The DNA for the CDR3 is TGTGCCAGCAGCTCGGGACTAGCGGAGGAGAACACCGGGGAGCTGTTTTTT.